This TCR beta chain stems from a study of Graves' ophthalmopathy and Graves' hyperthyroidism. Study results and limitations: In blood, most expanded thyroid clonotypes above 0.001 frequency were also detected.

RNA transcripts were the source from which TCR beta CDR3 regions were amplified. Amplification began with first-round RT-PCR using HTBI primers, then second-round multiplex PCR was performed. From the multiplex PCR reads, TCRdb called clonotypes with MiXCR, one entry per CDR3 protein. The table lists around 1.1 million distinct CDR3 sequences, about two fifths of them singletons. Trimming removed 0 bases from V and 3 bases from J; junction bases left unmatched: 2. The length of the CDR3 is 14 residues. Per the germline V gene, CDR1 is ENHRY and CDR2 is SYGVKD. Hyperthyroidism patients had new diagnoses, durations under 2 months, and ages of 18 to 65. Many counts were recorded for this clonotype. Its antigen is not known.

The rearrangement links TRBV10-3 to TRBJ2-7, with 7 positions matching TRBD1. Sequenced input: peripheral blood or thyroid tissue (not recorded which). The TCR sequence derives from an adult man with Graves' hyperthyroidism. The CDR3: CAISESGQLYEQYF. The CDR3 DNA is TGTGCCATCAGTGAGTCGGGACAGCTCTACGAGCAGTACTTC.